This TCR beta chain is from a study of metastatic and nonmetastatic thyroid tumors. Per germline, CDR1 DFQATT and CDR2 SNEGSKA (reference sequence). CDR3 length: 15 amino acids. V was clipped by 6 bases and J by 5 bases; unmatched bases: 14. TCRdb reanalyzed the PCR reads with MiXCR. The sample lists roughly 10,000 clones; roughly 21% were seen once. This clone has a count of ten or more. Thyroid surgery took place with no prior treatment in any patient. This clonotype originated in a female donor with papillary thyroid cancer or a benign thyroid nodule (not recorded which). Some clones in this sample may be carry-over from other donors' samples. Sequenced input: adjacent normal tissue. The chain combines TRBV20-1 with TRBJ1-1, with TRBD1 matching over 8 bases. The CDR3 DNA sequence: TGCAGTGCCCGCGACAGGGGTCTAGGGAGGACTGAAGCTTTCTTT. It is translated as CSARDRGLGRTEAFF.